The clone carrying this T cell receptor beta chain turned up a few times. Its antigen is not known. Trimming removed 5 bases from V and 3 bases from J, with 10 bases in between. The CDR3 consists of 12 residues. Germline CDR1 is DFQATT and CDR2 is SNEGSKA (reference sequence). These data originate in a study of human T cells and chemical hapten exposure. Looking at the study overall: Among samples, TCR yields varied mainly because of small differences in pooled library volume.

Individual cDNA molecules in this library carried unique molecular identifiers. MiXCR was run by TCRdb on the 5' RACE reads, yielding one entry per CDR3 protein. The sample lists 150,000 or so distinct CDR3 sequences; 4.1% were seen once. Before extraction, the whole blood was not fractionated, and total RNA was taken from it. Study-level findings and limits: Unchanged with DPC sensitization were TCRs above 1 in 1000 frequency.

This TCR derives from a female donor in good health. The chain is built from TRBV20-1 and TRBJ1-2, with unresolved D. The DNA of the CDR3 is TGCAGTGCTGAACGCCGGGACTATGGCTACACCTTC. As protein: CSAERRDYGYTF.